The T cell receptor beta chain described here comes from a study of cytomegalovirus exposure and HLA in healthy donors. Study-wide context: A later analysis reported the same platform for the 120 validation repertoires and the 500 to 700 first-cohort repertoires.

In regard to this clone: Its antigen is not identified.

Only in-frame clones appear in the TCRdb table, and some are missing; sequencing was by immunoSEQ multiplex PCR. This sample carries 56,000 or so clones, 93% of them seen once, and the ten largest clones take 1.5% to 2%. Points from the study as a whole: In vitro experiments confirmed that three CMV-associated chains were specific for CMV antigens. According to reports, the classifier identified cytomegalovirus status with high specificity and sensitivity. Cytomegalovirus association was listed for about 160 TCR beta chains.

J was trimmed by 8 bases and V by 0 bases; bases with no gene match: 10. In germline, CDR1 is SEHNR, CDR2 FQNEAQ (reference sequence). CDR3 length equals 16 residues. The sequence came from a woman aged 18-29 years in good health and CMV-seropositive. Sequenced input: PBMCs. The V gene is TRBV7-9, the J gene TRBJ2-1, with TRBD2 identical over 7 bases. CDR3 in DNA: TGTGCCAGCAGCTTAGCCGGACTAGTTTCGGGCGATGAGCAGTTCTTC. It codes for CASSLAGLVSGDEQFF.